Listed here is a single TCR beta chain. For the second PCR, which ran for roughly 6 to 12 cycles, a sample-barcoded 5' primer and a J-beta primer mix were used. TCRdb re-analysed the 5' RACE reads in MiXCR, keeping a single row per CDR3 protein. Of hundreds of thousands of distinct CDR3 sequences in the sample, around three fifths are singletons; the top ten hold around a quarter. This entry comes from a study of blood T cells in healthy people across ages. The CDR3 runs 17 residues. Germline V gene sequence: CDR1 SNHLY, CDR2 FYNNEI. The V and J ends lost 2 bases and 3 bases, in that order; junction bases with no gene match: 11.

The sequence derives from a man between 35 and 55 years old in good health. The chain links TRBV2 to TRBJ2-3, with TRBD2 identical over 7 bases. Sequenced material: blood. CDR3 coding DNA: TGTGCCAGCAGTGAAAGTGCGGGCGGGAGAGGGACAGATACGCAGTATTTT. This gives the protein CASSESAGGRGTDTQYF.